This TCR beta chain was documented in a study of identical twins. With regard to this clonotype: A read error may account for a junction end that differs from germline.

TCRdb ran MiXCR on the 5' RACE reads and lists one entry per CDR3 protein. The sample lists 1.5 million to 2 million distinct CDR3 sequences, more than 30% occurring once. The source material was cord blood. The clonotype comes from a newborn girl in good health.

CDR3 coding DNA: TGCGCCAGCAGCCCGGGACAGCAGAACGCTGAAGCTTTCTTT. As protein: CASSPGQQNAEAFF. V and J are TRBV5-1 and TRBJ1-1; 7 bases are a match to TRBD1. The CDR3 loop spans 14 amino acids. Germline V gene sequence: CDR1 SGHRS, CDR2 YFSETQ.